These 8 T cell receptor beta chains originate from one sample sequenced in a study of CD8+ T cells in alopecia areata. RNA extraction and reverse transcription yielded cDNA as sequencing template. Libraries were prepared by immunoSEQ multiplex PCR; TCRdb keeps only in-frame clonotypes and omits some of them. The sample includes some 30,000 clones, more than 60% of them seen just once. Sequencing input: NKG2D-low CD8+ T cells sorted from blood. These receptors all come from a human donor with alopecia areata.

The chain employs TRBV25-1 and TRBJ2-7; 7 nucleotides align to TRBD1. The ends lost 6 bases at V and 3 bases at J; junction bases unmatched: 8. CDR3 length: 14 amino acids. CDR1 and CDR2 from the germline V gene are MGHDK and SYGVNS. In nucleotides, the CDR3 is TGTGCCAGCAGCCGCGACAGGGAAATCTACGAGCAGTACTTC. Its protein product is CASSRDREIYEQYF.

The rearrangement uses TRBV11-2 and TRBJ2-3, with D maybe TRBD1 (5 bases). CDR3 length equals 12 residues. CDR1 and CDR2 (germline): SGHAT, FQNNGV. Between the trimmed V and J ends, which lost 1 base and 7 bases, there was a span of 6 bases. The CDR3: CASSLGTHTQYF. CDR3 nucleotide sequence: TGTGCCAGCAGCTTAGGGACACATACGCAGTATTTT.

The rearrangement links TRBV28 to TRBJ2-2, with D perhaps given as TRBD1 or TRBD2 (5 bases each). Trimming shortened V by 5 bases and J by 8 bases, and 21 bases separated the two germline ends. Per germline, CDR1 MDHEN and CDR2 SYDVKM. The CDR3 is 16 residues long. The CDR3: CASSPIRAGAAGELFF. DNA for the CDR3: TGTGCCAGCAGTCCAATTCGGGCCGGGGCGGCGGGGGAGCTGTTTTTT.

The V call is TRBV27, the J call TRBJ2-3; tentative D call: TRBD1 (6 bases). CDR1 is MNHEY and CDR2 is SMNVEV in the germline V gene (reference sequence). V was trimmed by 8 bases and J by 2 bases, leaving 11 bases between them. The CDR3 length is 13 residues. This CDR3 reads CASPGQHTDTQYF. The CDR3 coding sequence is TGTGCCAGCCCCGGACAGCACACAGATACGCAGTATTTT.

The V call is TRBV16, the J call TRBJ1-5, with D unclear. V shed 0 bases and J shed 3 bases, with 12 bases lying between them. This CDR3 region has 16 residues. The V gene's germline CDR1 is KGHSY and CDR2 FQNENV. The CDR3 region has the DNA TGTGCCAGCAGCCAATCCCCCGGACTATTCAATCAGCCCCAGCATTTT. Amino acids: CASSQSPGLFNQPQHF.

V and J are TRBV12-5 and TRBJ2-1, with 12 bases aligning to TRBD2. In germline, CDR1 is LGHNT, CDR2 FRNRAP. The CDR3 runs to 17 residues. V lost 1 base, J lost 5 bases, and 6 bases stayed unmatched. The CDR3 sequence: CASGLGGRLAGDNEQFF. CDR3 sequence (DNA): TGTGCTAGTGGTTTGGGGGGGAGACTAGCGGGAGACAATGAGCAGTTCTTC.

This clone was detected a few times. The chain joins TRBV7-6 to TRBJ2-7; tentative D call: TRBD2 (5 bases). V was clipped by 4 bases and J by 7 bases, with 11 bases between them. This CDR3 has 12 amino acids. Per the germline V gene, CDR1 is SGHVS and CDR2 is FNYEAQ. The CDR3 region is CASSSAPGEQYF. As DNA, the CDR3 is TGTGCCAGCAGCTCAGCCCCGGGGGAGCAGTACTTC.

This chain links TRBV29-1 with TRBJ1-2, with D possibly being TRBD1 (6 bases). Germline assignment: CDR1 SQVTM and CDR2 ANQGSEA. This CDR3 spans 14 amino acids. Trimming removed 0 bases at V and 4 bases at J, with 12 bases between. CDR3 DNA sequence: TGCAGCGTTGAAGAGACAGGCGGTATCTATGGCTACACCTTC. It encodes CSVEETGGIYGYTF.